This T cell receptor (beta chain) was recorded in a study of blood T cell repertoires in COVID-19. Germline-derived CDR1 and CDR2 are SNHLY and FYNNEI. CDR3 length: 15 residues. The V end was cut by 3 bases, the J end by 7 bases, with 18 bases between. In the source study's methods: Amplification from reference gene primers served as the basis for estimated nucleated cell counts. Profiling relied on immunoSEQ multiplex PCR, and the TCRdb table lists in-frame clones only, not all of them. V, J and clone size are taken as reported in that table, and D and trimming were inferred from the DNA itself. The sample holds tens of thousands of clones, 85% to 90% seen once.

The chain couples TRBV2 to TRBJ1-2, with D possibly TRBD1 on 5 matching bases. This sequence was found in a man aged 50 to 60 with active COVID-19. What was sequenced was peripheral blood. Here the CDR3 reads CASSEGGRLLLGYTF. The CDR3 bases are TGTGCCAGCAGTGAGGGGGGTAGGCTTCTCCTTGGCTACACCTTC.